Each of the 2 T cell receptor beta chains below was sequenced from the same sample in a study of T cells in Graves' hyperthyroidism and ophthalmopathy. The CDR3 regions of TCR beta were amplified from RNA transcripts. The TCR CDR3 first-round RT-PCR relied on the HTBI primer set. TCRdb redid the calling of the multiplex PCR reads with MiXCR, one entry per CDR3 protein. The sample has roughly 350,000 distinct CDR3 sequences, 14% seen once. Sequencing input: blood. The receptors were gathered from a woman aged 25 to 39 with Graves' ophthalmopathy.

This clonotype was found a few times. The chain employs TRBV19 and TRBJ2-1; TRBD2 matches 7 bases. The CDR3 runs 15 residues. CDR1 is LNHDA, CDR2 SQIVND, per germline (reference sequence). The V segment lost 10 bases and the J segment 1 base; nucleotides outside the gene matches: 10. The CDR3 region has the DNA TGTGCCACCTCTGATGGGGGGGGATCCTACAATGAGCAGTTCTTC. It encodes CATSDGGGSYNEQFF.

A remark on this clonotype: Since a much larger clone is just one base distant, this may be a read error. As DNA, the CDR3 is TGTGCCAGCAGTTACGCATCCGACAGGGTCGGTCAGCCCCAGCATTTT. This codes for CASSYASDRVGQPQHF. The chain combines TRBV6-5 with TRBJ1-5; 7 bases are a match to TRBD1. The length of the CDR3 is 16 residues. The V gene end was trimmed by 2 bases and the J gene end by 6 bases; junction bases not matched to a gene: 10. Germline loops: CDR1 MNHEY, CDR2 SVGAGI.